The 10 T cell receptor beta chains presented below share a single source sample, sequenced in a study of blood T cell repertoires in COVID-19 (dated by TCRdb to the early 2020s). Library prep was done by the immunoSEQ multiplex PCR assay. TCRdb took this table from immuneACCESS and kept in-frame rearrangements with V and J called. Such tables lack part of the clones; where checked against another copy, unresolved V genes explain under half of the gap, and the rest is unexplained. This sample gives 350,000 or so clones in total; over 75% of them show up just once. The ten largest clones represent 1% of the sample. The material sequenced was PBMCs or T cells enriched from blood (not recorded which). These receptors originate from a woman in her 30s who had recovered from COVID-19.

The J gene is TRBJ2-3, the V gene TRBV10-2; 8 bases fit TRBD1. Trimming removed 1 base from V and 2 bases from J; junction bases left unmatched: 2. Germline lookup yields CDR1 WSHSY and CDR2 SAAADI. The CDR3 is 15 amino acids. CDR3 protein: CASSEYRGSTDTQYF. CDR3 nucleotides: TGCGCCAGCAGTGAGTACAGGGGGTCCACAGATACGCAGTATTTT.

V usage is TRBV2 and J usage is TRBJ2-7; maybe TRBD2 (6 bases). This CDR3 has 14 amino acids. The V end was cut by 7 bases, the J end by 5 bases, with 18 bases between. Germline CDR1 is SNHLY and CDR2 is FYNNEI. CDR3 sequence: CASNGGAILDEQYF. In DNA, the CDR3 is TGTGCCAGCAACGGGGGAGCGATTTTAGACGAGCAGTACTTC. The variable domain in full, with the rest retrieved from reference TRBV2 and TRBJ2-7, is EPEVTQTPSHQVTQMGQEVILRCVPISNHLYFYWYRQILGQKVEFLVSFYNNEISEKSEIFDDQFSVERPDGSNFTLKIRSTKLEDSAMYFCASNGGAILDEQYFGPGTRLTVT.

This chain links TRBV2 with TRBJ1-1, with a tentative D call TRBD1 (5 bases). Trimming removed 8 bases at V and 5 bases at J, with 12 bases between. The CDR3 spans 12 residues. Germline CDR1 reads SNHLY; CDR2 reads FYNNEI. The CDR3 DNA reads TGTGCCAGCCGGGGGGACGGGACTGAAGCTTTCTTT. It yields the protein CASRGDGTEAFF.

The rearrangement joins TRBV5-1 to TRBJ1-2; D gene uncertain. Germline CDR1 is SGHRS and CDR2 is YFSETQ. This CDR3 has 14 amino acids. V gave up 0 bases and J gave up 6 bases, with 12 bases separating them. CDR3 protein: CASSLGGPAHGYTF. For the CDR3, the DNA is TGCGCCAGCAGCTTGGGCGGGCCAGCACATGGCTACACCTTC.

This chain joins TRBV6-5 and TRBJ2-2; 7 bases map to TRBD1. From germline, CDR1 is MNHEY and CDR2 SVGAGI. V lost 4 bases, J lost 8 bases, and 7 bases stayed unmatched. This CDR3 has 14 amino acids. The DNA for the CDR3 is TGTGCCAGCAGTTCGACAGGGCCCGGTGGGGAGCTGTTTTTT. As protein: CASSSTGPGGELFF.

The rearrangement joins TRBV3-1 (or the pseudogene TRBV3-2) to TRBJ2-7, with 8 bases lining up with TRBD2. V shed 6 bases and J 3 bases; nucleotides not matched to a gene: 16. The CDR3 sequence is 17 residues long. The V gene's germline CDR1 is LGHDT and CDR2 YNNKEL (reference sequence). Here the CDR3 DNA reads TGTGCCAGCAGGCATCAACCGCCCGGGACTAGATTCTACGAGCAGTACTTC. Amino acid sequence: CASRHQPPGTRFYEQYF.

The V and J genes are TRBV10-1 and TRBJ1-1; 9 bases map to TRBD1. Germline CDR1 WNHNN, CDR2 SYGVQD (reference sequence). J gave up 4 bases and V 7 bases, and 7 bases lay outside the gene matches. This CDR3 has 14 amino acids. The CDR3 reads CASKPGQGTTEAFF. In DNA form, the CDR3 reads TGCGCCAGCAAGCCGGGACAGGGCACCACTGAAGCTTTCTTT.

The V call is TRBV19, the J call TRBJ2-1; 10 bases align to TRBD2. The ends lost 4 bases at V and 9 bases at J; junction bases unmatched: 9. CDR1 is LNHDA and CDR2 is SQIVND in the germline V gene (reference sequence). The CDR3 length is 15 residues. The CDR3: CASSTGTSVPPEQFF. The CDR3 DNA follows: TGTGCCAGTAGTACTGGGACTAGCGTTCCCCCTGAGCAGTTCTTC.

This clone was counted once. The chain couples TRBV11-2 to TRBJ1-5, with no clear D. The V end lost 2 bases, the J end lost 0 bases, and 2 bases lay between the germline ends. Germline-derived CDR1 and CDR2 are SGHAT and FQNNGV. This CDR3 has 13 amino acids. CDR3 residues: CASSLYSNQPQHF. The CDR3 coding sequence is TGTGCCAGCAGCTTATATAGCAATCAGCCCCAGCATTTT.

The CDR3: CATSRGQGYYEQYF. The CDR3 coding sequence is TGTGCCACCAGTAGGGGACAGGGATACTACGAGCAGTACTTC. The J gene is TRBJ2-7, the V gene TRBV24-1; 9 nucleotides match TRBD1. The CDR3 extends over 14 amino acids. Unmatched junction bases numbered 5, after V lost 6 bases and J lost 3 bases. From germline, CDR1 is KGHDR and CDR2 SFDVKD.